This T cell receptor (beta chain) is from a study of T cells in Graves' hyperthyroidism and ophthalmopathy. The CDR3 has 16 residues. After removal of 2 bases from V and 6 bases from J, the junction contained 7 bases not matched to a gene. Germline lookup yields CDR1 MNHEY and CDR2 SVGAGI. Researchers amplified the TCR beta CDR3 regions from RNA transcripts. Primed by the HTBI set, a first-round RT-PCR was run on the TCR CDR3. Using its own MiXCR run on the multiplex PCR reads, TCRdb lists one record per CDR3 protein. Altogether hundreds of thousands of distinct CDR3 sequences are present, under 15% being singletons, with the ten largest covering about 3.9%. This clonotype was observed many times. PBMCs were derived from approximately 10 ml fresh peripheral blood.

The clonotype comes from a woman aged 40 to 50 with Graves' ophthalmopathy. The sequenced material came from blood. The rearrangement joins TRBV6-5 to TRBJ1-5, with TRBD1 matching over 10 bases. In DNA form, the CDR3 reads TGTGCCAGCAGTTACCATGGACAGGGGGGAGGTCAGCCCCAGCATTTT. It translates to CASSYHGQGGGQPQHF.